The next 27 T cell receptor beta chains were all read from a single sample in a study of blood T cell repertoires in COVID-19. Data came from immunoSEQ multiplex PCR; TCRdb stores just in-frame clones and leaves some out. The sample consists of 150,000 to 200,000 clones, about 90% of them appearing once. Source material: peripheral blood. Receptors were obtained from a man aged 25-45 years with COVID-19, enrolled during active disease.

This chain joins TRBV7-3 and TRBJ2-5; 10 bases line up with TRBD1. This CDR3 has 14 amino acids. V lost 5 bases and J lost 4; bases outside the gene matches: 4. Germline V gene lookup returns CDR1 SGHTA and CDR2 FQGTGA. This chain's CDR3 is CASSATGGLETQYF. In nucleotides, the CDR3 is TGTGCCAGCAGCGCGACAGGGGGCCTAGAGACCCAGTACTTC. The full variable domain, rest sourced from reference TRBV7-3 and TRBJ2-5, is GAGVSQTPSNKVTEKGKYVELRCDPISGHTALYWYRQSLGQGPEFLIYFQGTGAADDSGLPNDRFFAVRPEGSVSTLKIQRTERGDSAVYLCASSATGGLETQYFGPGTRLLVL.

This clone showed up just once. This rearrangement joins TRBV11-2 to TRBJ2-1; no definite D call. Trimming took off 8 bases at V and 8 bases at J, with 19 bases between the two ends. The CDR3 is made up of 14 amino acids. Germline lookup yields CDR1 SGHAT and CDR2 FQNNGV. The CDR3 sequence: CASSPHQSTDEQFF. For the CDR3, the DNA is TGTGCCAGCTCCCCCCACCAAAGTACGGATGAGCAGTTCTTC.

The V and J genes are TRBV4-3 and TRBJ2-2; D is perhaps TRBD2 (6 bases). The V end was cut by 3 bases, the J end by 6 bases, with 17 bases between. CDR3 length equals 16 residues. Germline lookup yields CDR1 LGHNA and CDR2 YSLEER. This CDR3 is CASSHVSGRVSGELFF. DNA for the CDR3: TGCGCCAGCAGCCACGTTAGCGGAAGGGTTTCCGGGGAGCTGTTTTTT.

The chain carries TRBV2 and TRBJ2-7; 7 nucleotides align to TRBD1. Germline CDR1 reads SNHLY; CDR2 reads FYNNEI. The CDR3 is 13 amino acids. V was pared by 9 bases and J by 1 base, with 6 bases of the junction left unmatched. The CDR3 protein is CASETGRSYEQYF. For the CDR3, the DNA is TGTGCCAGTGAGACAGGGCGGTCCTACGAGCAGTACTTC.

This clone was recorded once. This sequence joins TRBV19 and TRBJ2-5; D perhaps matches TRBD1 (6 bases). Germline assignment: CDR1 LNHDA and CDR2 SQIVND (reference sequence). The ends were cut back, 8 bases at V and 2 bases at J, with 12 bases in the middle. CDR3 size: 13 residues. The DNA for the CDR3 is TGTGCCAGTCGCCGACAGGAGCAAGAGACCCAGTACTTC. Protein product: CASRRQEQETQYF.

This chain uses TRBV27 with TRBJ2-7; no clear D. The V gene lost 3 bases and the J gene lost 0 bases, with 15 bases spanning the gap. The CDR3 has 16 amino acids. From germline, CDR1 is MNHEY and CDR2 SMNVEV (reference sequence). The CDR3 DNA reads as TGTGCCAGCAGTTTCTCCAGAGGCGCGATCTCCTACGAGCAGTACTTC. This sequence encodes CASSFSRGAISYEQYF.

This chain uses TRBV7-2 with TRBJ2-3, with 15 bases identical to TRBD2. The CDR3 has 19 residues. Per the germline V gene, CDR1 is SGHTA and CDR2 is FQGNSA. Trimming removed 4 bases from V and 3 bases from J; junction bases left unmatched: 11. CDR3 loop: CASSWVRGLAGGRTDTQYF. The DNA for the CDR3 is TGTGCCAGCAGCTGGGTGAGGGGACTAGCGGGGGGCAGGACAGATACGCAGTATTTT.

This clone was detected once. This chain links TRBV15 with TRBJ2-1, with D possibly being TRBD2 (6 bases). Deletions cut 5 bases from V and 8 bases from J, with 22 bases between. CDR3 length: 16 amino acids. The germline CDR1 and CDR2 sequences are LNHNV and YYDKDF (reference sequence). CDR3 protein: CATSPRERVGVDEQFF. DNA of the CDR3: TGTGCCACCAGCCCCCGGGAGAGGGTGGGGGTTGATGAGCAGTTCTTC.

J is TRBJ1-2 and V is TRBV4-3, with D hard to call. Per the germline V gene, CDR1 is LGHNA and CDR2 is YSLEER. V was clipped by 0 bases and J by 4 bases, with 12 bases between them. The CDR3 is made up of 15 amino acids. The CDR3 protein is CASSQDWADTYGYTF. In DNA, the CDR3 is TGCGCCAGCAGCCAAGATTGGGCAGATACCTATGGCTACACCTTC.

The chain employs TRBV9 and TRBJ2-1; TRBD2 matches at 15 bases. V shed 4 bases and J 7 bases; nucleotides not matched to a gene: 6. From germline, CDR1 is SGDLS and CDR2 YYNGEE. The CDR3 totals 16 residues. The CDR3 reads CASSPGTSGRWNEQFF. The CDR3 bases are TGTGCCAGCAGCCCGGGGACTAGCGGGAGGTGGAATGAGCAGTTCTTC.

The chain uses TRBV18 and TRBJ2-7, with 9 nucleotides matching TRBD2. Germline CDR1 KGHSH, CDR2 LQKENI. The CDR3 length is 17 residues. Unmatched junction bases numbered 18, after V lost 4 bases and J lost 8 bases. The CDR3 sequence: CASSRQELAGRRGQQYF. The CDR3 DNA reads as TGTGCCAGCTCACGCCAGGAGCTAGCGGGAAGGCGGGGGCAGCAGTACTTC.

The chain joins TRBV5-1 to TRBJ2-3; D might be TRBD1 (6 bases). V lost 0 bases, J lost 5 bases, and 16 bases lay in between. This CDR3 has 16 residues. Germline loops: CDR1 SGHRS, CDR2 YFSETQ. The CDR3 bases are TGCGCCAGCAGCTTGGCTTCGACAGGAGGACAAGATACGCAGTATTTT. This sequence encodes CASSLASTGGQDTQYF.

The V call is TRBV3-1 (or the pseudogene TRBV3-2), the J call TRBJ2-7; TRBD1 might be the D (6 bases). The ends were cut back, 0 bases at V and 3 bases at J, with 12 bases in the middle. CDR3 length equals 15 residues. Germline V CDR1 and CDR2: LGHDT, YNNKEL (reference sequence). CDR3 DNA: TGTGCCAGCAGCCAAGATTCACCAGGGGACTACGAGCAGTACTTC. Amino acid sequence: CASSQDSPGDYEQYF.

The V gene is TRBV19, the J gene TRBJ2-7; TRBD2 is a possible D gene (5 bases). This CDR3 comprises 15 residues. Germline CDR1 reads LNHDA; CDR2 reads SQIVND (reference sequence). Trimming left V 0 bases short and J 0 bases short, with 9 bases between. The CDR3 region has the DNA TGTGCCAGTAGTATAGATGAAGGGAGCTCCTACGAGCAGTACTTC. Encoded protein: CASSIDEGSSYEQYF.

The rearrangement joins TRBV19 to TRBJ2-1; TRBD2 matches 13 bases. Germline-derived CDR1 and CDR2 are LNHDA and SQIVND (reference sequence). Trimming at V came to 6 bases and at J to 7 bases, leaving 6 bases not matched to a gene. This CDR3 region has 15 residues. The CDR3 is CASRPGLAGENEQFF. The CDR3 DNA reads as TGTGCCAGTAGGCCCGGACTAGCGGGAGAGAATGAGCAGTTCTTC.

The rearrangement links TRBV18 to TRBJ2-7, with a tentative D call TRBD1 (6 bases). Per germline, CDR1 KGHSH and CDR2 LQKENI. The CDR3 sequence is 13 residues long. Trimming took 5 bases from V and 7 from J, leaving 15 bases between them. CDR3 DNA: TGTGCCAGCTCAGAGGGCCAGGGGAGAGAGCAGTACTTC. It specifies CASSEGQGREQYF.

This chain connects TRBV12-3 or TRBV12-4 to TRBJ1-2; D is possibly TRBD1 (6 bases). The CDR3 runs 13 residues. V was shortened by 6 bases and J by 2 bases, with 10 bases between the two germline ends. Written as DNA, the CDR3 is TGTGCCAGCAGGGGGGACACAAACTATGGCTACACCTTC. This translates into CASRGDTNYGYTF.

This chain connects TRBV12-3 or TRBV12-4 to TRBJ1-1; D remains unclear. This CDR3 is built from 12 residues. The germline V and J ends were trimmed by 5 bases and 9 bases, with 13 bases remaining between them. CDR3 bases: TGTGCCAGCAGTCGGCCGACGGGGAAAGCTTTCTTT. Translating it yields CASSRPTGKAFF.

The gene calls are TRBV19 and TRBJ2-3, with D unresolved. V was cut by 7 bases and J by 0 bases, with 8 bases left in between. CDR1 is LNHDA and CDR2 is SQIVND in the germline V gene (reference sequence). This CDR3 has 13 residues. CDR3 region: CASKAISTDTQYF. In DNA form, the CDR3 reads TGTGCCAGTAAAGCGATTAGCACAGATACGCAGTATTTT. Combining the CDR3 with reference TRBV19 and TRBJ2-3 gives the whole variable domain DGGITQSPKYLFRKEGQNVTLSCEQNLNHDAMYWYRQDPGQGLRLIYYSQIVNDFQKGDIAEGYSVSREKKESFPLTVTSAQKNPTAFYLCASKAISTDTQYFGPGTRLTVL.

The genes are TRBV7-6 and TRBJ2-2; 7 positions agree with TRBD1. The ends lost 5 bases at V and 0 bases at J; junction bases unmatched: 6. The CDR3 has 16 amino acids. Germline-derived CDR1 and CDR2 are SGHVS and FNYEAQ. This CDR3 reads CASSPRQGANTGELFF. CDR3 DNA sequence: TGTGCCAGCAGCCCGAGACAGGGAGCGAACACCGGGGAGCTGTTTTTT.

This rearrangement joins TRBV5-4 to TRBJ1-3; D call uncertain. Germline V lookup: CDR1 SGHNT, CDR2 YYREEE (reference sequence). This CDR3 region has 13 residues. Trimming cost V 4 bases and J 0 bases, with 5 bases left between them. CDR3 sequence (DNA): TGTGCCAGCAGCCTCCCCTCTGGAAACACCATATATTTT. Translation gives CASSLPSGNTIYF.

The CDR3 DNA reads as TGTGCCAGCAGCCCCAGCAGGGACTCTGGAAACACCATATATTTT. Translating gives CASSPSRDSGNTIYF. The chain uses TRBV3-1 (or the pseudogene TRBV3-2) and TRBJ1-3; D might be TRBD1 (5 bases). Germline lookup yields CDR1 LGHDT and CDR2 YNNKEL (reference sequence). This CDR3 comprises 15 residues. Trimming shortened V by 4 bases and J by 0 bases, and 10 bases separated the two germline ends.

The gene calls are TRBV4-3 and TRBJ2-2; 12 nucleotides match TRBD1. Trimming removed 0 bases from V and 6 bases from J; junction bases left unmatched: 8. There are 18 residues in the CDR3. Germline V CDR1 and CDR2: LGHNA, YSLEER. CDR3 loop: CASSQDSMGQGASGELFF. The DNA of the CDR3 is TGCGCCAGCAGCCAAGATTCCATGGGACAGGGGGCGTCCGGGGAGCTGTTTTTT.

J is TRBJ1-6 and V is TRBV2; D gene unclear. The CDR3 consists of 17 residues. CDR1 is SNHLY and CDR2 is FYNNEI in the germline V gene. V lost 6 bases and J 6 bases, leaving 21 bases between the germline ends. CDR3 loop: CASSRPSSGGVNSPLHF. The CDR3 nucleotides read TGTGCCAGCAGCAGGCCCTCCAGTGGAGGCGTTAATTCACCCCTCCACTTT.

The chain has TRBV9 and TRBJ2-2, with 11 positions matching TRBD2. The trim removed 1 base at V and 7 bases at J, leaving 9 bases unmatched. Looked up from germline, CDR1 is SGDLS and CDR2 is YYNGEE. CDR3 size: 17 residues. CDR3 region: CASSVTISGGANGELFF. The DNA of the CDR3 is TGTGCCAGCAGCGTAACTATTAGCGGGGGGGCGAACGGGGAGCTGTTTTTT.

The chain is built from TRBV19 and TRBJ1-5; D call uncertain. The germline CDR1 and CDR2 sequences are LNHDA and SQIVND (reference sequence). V lost 7 bases and J 4 bases, leaving 11 bases between the germline ends. The CDR3 is made up of 13 amino acids. CDR3 nucleotide sequence: TGTGCCAGTACGACGGGGATAAATCAGCCCCAGCATTTT. Amino acids: CASTTGINQPQHF.

V and J are TRBV4-3 and TRBJ2-7, with D possibly being TRBD2 (5 bases). The germline V gene has CDR1 LGHNA and CDR2 YSLEER. This CDR3 has 14 residues. With 0 bases removed from V and 7 bases from J, the gap between germline ends came to 13 bases. The CDR3 spells CASSQEVAGREQYF. The CDR3 DNA sequence: TGCGCCAGCAGCCAAGAAGTAGCTGGGAGAGAGCAGTACTTC.